This T cell receptor (beta chain) came from a study of tumor T cells in aggressive B-cell lymphoma. This CDR3 spans 18 amino acids. Looked up from germline, CDR1 is SGHDT and CDR2 is YYEEEE. Repertoires were generated with immunoSEQ multiplex PCR, while TCRdb's copy carries only in-frame clones and drops some. The table includes 3,900 or so clones, about nine tenths detected once. Notes on this clone: The junction departs from germline at one end; a sequencing error may be responsible.

The rearrangement joins TRBV5-6 to TRBJ2-1, with 8 nucleotides matching TRBD2. This TCR came from an adult with diffuse large B cell lymphoma. Sequencing was performed on tumor tissue. The CDR3 DNA is TGTGCCAGCAGCTTGGAGTTAACGGGGGGGCCCTTAAGGAATGAGCAATTCTTC. Its protein product is CASSLELTGGPLRNEQFF.